A single sample is the source of the 28 T cell receptor beta chains below, sequenced in a study of T cell changes during pregnancy in multiple sclerosis. Here immunoSEQ multiplex PCR was the method, and the copy in TCRdb shows in-frame clones only, minus some. The sample records over 35,000 clones, around 91% being singletons. The sequenced sample was CD4+ T cells from peripheral blood mononuclear cells, obtained in the second trimester of pregnancy. Every receptor here comes from a female donor with multiple sclerosis, enrolled in a pregnancy study.

The rearrangement links TRBV6-6 to TRBJ2-7, with TRBD1 identical over 8 bases. The J segment lost 5 bases and the V segment lost 3 bases, leaving 6 bases of the junction unmatched. Per the germline V gene, CDR1 is MNHNY and CDR2 is SVGAGI (reference sequence). The CDR3 totals 14 residues. This CDR3 is CASSYNPGGNEQYF. CDR3 sequence (DNA): TGTGCCAGCAGTTATAATCCAGGGGGCAACGAGCAGTACTTC.

This clone was counted once. This rearrangement joins TRBV7-8 to TRBJ2-7, with 13 bases that match TRBD2. The trim removed 0 bases at V and 4 bases at J, leaving 6 bases unmatched. From germline, CDR1 is SGHVS and CDR2 FQNEAQ. This CDR3 comprises 17 residues. CDR3: CASSLARRTSGSYEQYF. The CDR3, as DNA: TGTGCCAGCAGCTTAGCGAGGAGGACTAGCGGGAGTTACGAGCAGTACTTC.

The chain links TRBV15 to TRBJ2-2; D call uncertain. The CDR3 totals 12 residues. Trimming left V 1 base short and J 6 bases short, with 3 bases between. Germline loops: CDR1 LNHNV, CDR2 YYDKDF (reference sequence). The CDR3 protein is CATSRVSGELFF. CDR3 coding DNA: TGTGCCACCAGCAGAGTATCCGGGGAGCTGTTTTTT.

J is TRBJ2-7 and V is TRBV28; 8 nucleotides line up with TRBD2. The CDR3 has 15 amino acids. Trimming cost V 0 bases and J 4 bases; bases outside gene matches: 5. The germline CDR1 and CDR2 sequences are MDHEN and SYDVKM. CDR3 DNA sequence: TGTGCCAGCAGTTTATGGCGGGGGGTGAGATACGAGCAGTACTTC. The encoded protein is CASSLWRGVRYEQYF.

V is TRBV2 and J is TRBJ2-5; D unresolved. Deletions cut 3 bases from V and 5 bases from J, with 4 bases between. This CDR3 contains 11 residues. The germline gives CDR1 SNHLY, CDR2 FYNNEI. The CDR3 protein is CASSDIETQYF. CDR3 nucleotide sequence: TGTGCCAGCAGTGACATCGAGACCCAGTACTTC. The full variable domain, with the rest looked up from reference TRBV2 and TRBJ2-5, is EPEVTQTPSHQVTQMGQEVILRCVPISNHLYFYWYRQILGQKVEFLVSFYNNEISEKSEIFDDQFSVERPDGSNFTLKIRSTKLEDSAMYFCASSDIETQYFGPGTRLLVL.

This clone showed up just once. V and J are TRBV7-9 and TRBJ2-7; no firm D call. Trimming pared 1 base from V and 4 bases from J, leaving 8 bases between. This CDR3 is 13 amino acids long. Germline V CDR1 and CDR2: SEHNR, FQNEAQ (reference sequence). The CDR3, as DNA: TGTGCCAGCAGCTTAGATGCGACTTACGAGCAGTACTTC. This sequence encodes CASSLDATYEQYF. Drawing the rest from reference TRBV7-9 and TRBJ2-7, the complete variable domain is DTGVSQNPRHKITKRGQNVTFRCDPISEHNRLYWYRQTLGQGPEFLTYFQNEAQLEKSRLLSDRFSAERPKGSFSTLEIQRTEQGDSAMYLCASSLDATYEQYFGPGTRLTVT.

This clone turned up a few times. CDR3 coding DNA: TGCGCCAGCAGCTTGGCCAAAAGACAGGGGCTGAACACTGAAGCTTTCTTT. This sequence encodes CASSLAKRQGLNTEAFF. V gene TRBV5-1 combines with J gene TRBJ1-1; TRBD1 matches 8 bases. Germline trimming cut 0 bases from V and 0 bases from J; bases unmatched to any gene: 7. Germline CDR1 is SGHRS and CDR2 is YFSETQ. The CDR3 has 17 amino acids.

The chain has TRBV28 and TRBJ2-1; a weak D match, TRBD2 (5 bases). Trimming took off 3 bases at V and 0 bases at J, with 6 bases between the two ends. CDR1 is MDHEN, CDR2 SYDVKM, per germline. The CDR3 spans 14 residues. The CDR3 sequence is CASSLGSSYNEQFF. In DNA form, the CDR3 reads TGTGCCAGCAGTTTGGGGAGCTCCTACAATGAGCAGTTCTTC.

The chain has TRBV27 and TRBJ2-1; the match to TRBD2 covers 11 bases. The CDR3 contains 15 residues. The germline CDR1 and CDR2 sequences are MNHEY and SMNVEV (reference sequence). Unmatched junction bases numbered 7, after V lost 6 bases and J lost 6 bases. DNA for the CDR3: TGTGCCAGCAGCCTCGGACTAGCGGGTGGCAATGAGCAGTTCTTC. This translates into CASSLGLAGGNEQFF.

The table lists this clone with a count of one. The genes are TRBV12-5 and TRBJ1-5; 12 bases are shared with TRBD1. CDR3 length equals 16 residues. Germline assignment: CDR1 LGHNT and CDR2 FRNRAP. Unmatched junction bases numbered 11, after V lost 7 bases and J lost 7 bases. CDR3 sequence: CASALPRDRGPQPQHF. The CDR3 DNA is TGTGCTAGTGCTCTACCCCGGGACAGGGGGCCACAGCCCCAGCATTTT.

V usage is TRBV19 and J usage is TRBJ1-1; no firm D call. The V gene lost 7 bases and the J gene lost 4 bases, with 7 bases spanning the gap. CDR1 and CDR2 from the germline V gene are LNHDA and SQIVND (reference sequence). The CDR3 totals 11 residues. The CDR3 protein is CASIFSTEAFF. CDR3 DNA sequence: TGTGCCAGTATATTTAGCACTGAAGCTTTCTTT.

This clone was detected once. This chain joins TRBV5-4 and TRBJ2-5; the match to TRBD1 covers 7 bases. V was clipped by 3 bases and J by 4 bases; unmatched bases: 3. This CDR3 has 13 residues. CDR1 SGHNT and CDR2 YYREEE come from the germline V gene (reference sequence). The CDR3 region has the DNA TGTGCCAGCAGCTCGACAGGGACAGAGACCCAGTACTTC. Residues: CASSSTGTETQYF.

This clone was detected a few times. The rearrangement uses TRBV10-3 and TRBJ1-5, with 9 bases aligning to TRBD1. J was trimmed by 10 bases and V by 0 bases; bases with no gene match: 7. This CDR3 has 15 amino acids. In germline, CDR1 is ENHRY, CDR2 SYGVKD. The CDR3 nucleotides read TGTGCCATCAGTGAGTCCTCCGGGACAGGGTTCCCCCAGCATTTT. It yields the protein CAISESSGTGFPQHF.

This sequence joins TRBV6-6 and TRBJ2-7, with 7 bases matching TRBD2. With 0 bases clipped from V and 0 bases from J, the junction kept 2 bases outside the gene matches. Germline V gene lookup returns CDR1 MNHNY and CDR2 SVGAGI (reference sequence). CDR3 length: 15 amino acids. CDR3 nucleotide sequence: TGTGCCAGCAGTTACTCGGCGGGAGCCTCCTACGAGCAGTACTTC. Residues: CASSYSAGASYEQYF.

The J gene is TRBJ2-1, the V gene TRBV5-1; 10 nucleotides line up with TRBD2. The CDR3 is made up of 16 amino acids. Trimming at V came to 4 bases and at J to 6 bases, leaving 10 bases not matched to a gene. Germline CDR1 and CDR2: SGHRS and YFSETQ. The CDR3 coding sequence is TGCGCCAGCAGCCCCCGGCTTCTAGCGGGAGTCAATGAGCAGTTCTTC. It yields the protein CASSPRLLAGVNEQFF.

The chain's CDR3 is CASSGRTSRTYNEQFF. CDR3 nucleotides: TGTGCCAGCAGCGGACGGACTAGTCGTACCTACAATGAGCAGTTCTTC. The chain has TRBV9 and TRBJ2-1; 7 nucleotides line up with TRBD2. The CDR3 has 16 amino acids. The germline gives CDR1 SGDLS, CDR2 YYNGEE. After removal of 3 bases from V and 2 bases from J, the junction contained 8 bases not matched to a gene.

This chain links TRBV19 with TRBJ1-1; 11 bases agree with TRBD1. The trim removed 4 bases at V and 1 base at J, leaving 5 bases unmatched. The CDR3 totals 16 residues. CDR1 LNHDA and CDR2 SQIVND come from the germline V gene (reference sequence). The CDR3: CASSKGQGAQNTEAFF. CDR3 bases: TGTGCCAGTAGTAAAGGACAGGGGGCGCAGAACACTGAAGCTTTCTTT.

This chain joins TRBV6-6 and TRBJ1-5; the D is unclear. The CDR3 has 14 residues. Trimming pared 6 bases from V and 6 bases from J, leaving 15 bases between. The germline CDR1 and CDR2 sequences are MNHNY and SVGAGI (reference sequence). CDR3 sequence reads: CASRSDSTPQPQHF. The CDR3 region has the DNA TGTGCCAGCAGGAGTGATTCAACTCCTCAGCCCCAGCATTTT.

CDR3 sequence: CAWSRQTGSEQYF. CDR3 in DNA: TGTGCCTGGAGCCGTCAGACAGGGTCCGAGCAGTACTTC. This sequence joins TRBV30 and TRBJ2-7; 7 bases line up with TRBD1. From germline, CDR1 is GTSNPN and CDR2 SVGIG (reference sequence). The CDR3 covers 13 residues. With V trimmed by 3 bases and J by 6 bases, 8 bases remained unmatched.

The chain has TRBV5-6 and TRBJ2-4; 7 bases are shared with TRBD1. The CDR3 loop spans 18 amino acids. The germline V gene encodes CDR1 SGHDT and CDR2 YYEEEE. V shed 3 bases and J 0 bases; nucleotides not matched to a gene: 12. For the CDR3, the DNA is TGTGCCAGCAGCTCCGGGACAGCCCATTCGGTAGCCAAAAACATTCAGTACTTC. Translating it yields CASSSGTAHSVAKNIQYF.

This chain uses TRBV10-1 with TRBJ2-1; 14 bases fit TRBD2. With 6 bases clipped from V and 1 base from J, the junction kept 8 bases outside the gene matches. The CDR3 contains 18 residues. The germline CDR1 and CDR2 sequences are WNHNN and SYGVQD (reference sequence). The CDR3 bases are TGCGCCAGCAGACCGGGACTAGCGGGAGTAAGGTCCTACAATGAGCAGTTCTTC. Amino acid sequence: CASRPGLAGVRSYNEQFF.

This rearrangement joins TRBV5-1 to TRBJ2-1; D is possibly TRBD1 (6 bases). Germline-derived CDR1 and CDR2 are SGHRS and YFSETQ. V shed 5 bases and J shed 1 base, with 10 bases lying between them. The CDR3 extends over 14 amino acids. CDR3 nucleotides: TGCGCCAGCAGTCCGGGACAATCCTACAATGAGCAGTTCTTC. It codes for CASSPGQSYNEQFF.

The CDR3 DNA reads TGTGCCAGCAGCTTAGGTGTAGGGGGTCTTACAGATACGCAGTATTTT. Its translation: CASSLGVGGLTDTQYF. The V call is TRBV7-6, the J call TRBJ2-3, with D possibly TRBD1 on 6 matching bases. Trimming shortened V by 1 base and J by 3 bases, and 14 bases separated the two germline ends. Germline V CDR1 and CDR2: SGHVS, FNYEAQ. The CDR3 spans 16 residues.

The gene calls are TRBV18 and TRBJ1-2; 8 bases agree with TRBD1. There are 13 residues in the CDR3. V dropped 3 bases and J dropped 11; count of bases not matched to a gene: 8. Germline V CDR1 and CDR2: KGHSH, LQKENI. This chain's CDR3 is CASSPEDRARYTF. The DNA for the CDR3 is TGTGCCAGCTCACCCGAGGACAGGGCGAGGTACACCTTC.

The CDR3 loop is CASSWTSGRNSYEQYF. In nucleotides, the CDR3 is TGTGCCAGCAGCTGGACTAGCGGAAGGAACTCCTACGAGCAGTACTTC. The gene calls are TRBV7-8 and TRBJ2-7, with 10 bases aligning to TRBD2. Germline V gene sequence: CDR1 SGHVS, CDR2 FQNEAQ. The V segment lost 4 bases and the J segment 0 bases; nucleotides outside the gene matches: 6. This CDR3 has 16 residues.

The V gene is TRBV18, the J gene TRBJ1-4, with D maybe TRBD1 (6 bases). The germline V and J ends were trimmed by 1 base and 0 bases, with 9 bases remaining between them. This CDR3 contains 16 residues. Per the germline V gene, CDR1 is KGHSH and CDR2 is LQKENI. The CDR3 nucleotides are TGTGCCAGCTCACCACTTGGGGGCACAACTAATGAAAAACTGTTTTTT. Protein product: CASSPLGGTTNEKLFF.

The rearrangement links TRBV6-6 to TRBJ1-1; D is ambiguous. Germline V gene data show CDR1 as MNHNY and CDR2 as SVGAGI (reference sequence). V gave up 5 bases and J gave up 5 bases, with 18 bases separating them. This CDR3 is 15 amino acids long. This CDR3 reads CASSGSDGRWTEAFF. Written as DNA, the CDR3 is TGTGCCAGCAGTGGAAGCGACGGTAGGTGGACTGAAGCTTTCTTT.

The J gene is TRBJ1-4, the V gene TRBV5-6, with D possibly being TRBD1 (5 bases). This CDR3 region has 13 residues. Germline values: CDR1 SGHDT, CDR2 YYEEEE. The V end lost 4 bases, the J end lost 6 bases, and 10 bases lay between the germline ends. The CDR3 here is CASSATGDEKLFF. DNA for the CDR3: TGTGCCAGCAGCGCAACGGGGGATGAAAAACTGTTTTTT.